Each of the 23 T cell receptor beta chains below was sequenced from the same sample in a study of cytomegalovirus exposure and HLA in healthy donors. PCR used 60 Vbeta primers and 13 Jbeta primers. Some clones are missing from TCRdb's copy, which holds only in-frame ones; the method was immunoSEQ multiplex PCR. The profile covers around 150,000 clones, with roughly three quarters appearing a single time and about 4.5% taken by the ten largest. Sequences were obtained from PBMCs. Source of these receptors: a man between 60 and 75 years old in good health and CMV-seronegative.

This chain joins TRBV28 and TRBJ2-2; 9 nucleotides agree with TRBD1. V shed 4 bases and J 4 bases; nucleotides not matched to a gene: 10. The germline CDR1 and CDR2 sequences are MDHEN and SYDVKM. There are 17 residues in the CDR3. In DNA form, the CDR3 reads TGTGCCAGCAGTTGGGCGGGGGACAGGGCGCGCACCGGGGAGCTGTTTTTT. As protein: CASSWAGDRARTGELFF.

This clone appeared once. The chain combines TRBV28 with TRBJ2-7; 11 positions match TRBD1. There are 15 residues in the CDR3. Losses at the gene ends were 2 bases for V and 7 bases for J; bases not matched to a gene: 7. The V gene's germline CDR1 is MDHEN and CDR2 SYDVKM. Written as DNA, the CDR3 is TGTGCCAGCAGTTTACGGGACAGGGGGTCATGGGAGCAGTACTTC. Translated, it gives CASSLRDRGSWEQYF. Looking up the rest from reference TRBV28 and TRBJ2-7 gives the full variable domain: DVKVTQSSRYLVKRTGEKVFLECVQDMDHENMFWYRQDPGLGLRLIYFSYDVKMKEKGDIPEGYSVSREKKERFSLILESASTNQTSMYLCASSLRDRGSWEQYFGPGTRLTVT.

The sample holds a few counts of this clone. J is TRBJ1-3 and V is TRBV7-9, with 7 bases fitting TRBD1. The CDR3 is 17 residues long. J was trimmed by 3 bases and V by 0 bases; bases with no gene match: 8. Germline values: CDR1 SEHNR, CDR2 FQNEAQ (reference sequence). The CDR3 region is CASSLAGDRVYGNTIYF. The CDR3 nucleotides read TGTGCCAGCAGCTTAGCGGGAGACAGGGTTTATGGAAACACCATATATTTT.

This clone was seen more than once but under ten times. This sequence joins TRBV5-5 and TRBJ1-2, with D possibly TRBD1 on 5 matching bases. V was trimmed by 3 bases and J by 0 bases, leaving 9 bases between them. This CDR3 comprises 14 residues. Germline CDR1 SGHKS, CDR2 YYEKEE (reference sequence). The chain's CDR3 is CASSSTVTNYGYTF. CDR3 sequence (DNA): TGTGCCAGCAGCTCGACAGTTACTAACTATGGCTACACCTTC.

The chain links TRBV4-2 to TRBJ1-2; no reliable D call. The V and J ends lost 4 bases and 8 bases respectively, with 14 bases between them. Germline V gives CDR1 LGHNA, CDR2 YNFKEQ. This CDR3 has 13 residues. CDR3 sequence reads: CASSPARGSGYTF. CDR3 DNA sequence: TGTGCCAGCAGCCCAGCCCGGGGATCAGGCTACACCTTC.

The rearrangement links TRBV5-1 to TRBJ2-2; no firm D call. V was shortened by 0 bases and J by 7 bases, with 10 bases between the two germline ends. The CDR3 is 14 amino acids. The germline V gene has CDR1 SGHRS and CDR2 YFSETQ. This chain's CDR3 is CASSLGATDGELFF. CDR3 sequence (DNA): TGCGCCAGCAGCTTGGGGGCTACGGACGGGGAGCTGTTTTTT.

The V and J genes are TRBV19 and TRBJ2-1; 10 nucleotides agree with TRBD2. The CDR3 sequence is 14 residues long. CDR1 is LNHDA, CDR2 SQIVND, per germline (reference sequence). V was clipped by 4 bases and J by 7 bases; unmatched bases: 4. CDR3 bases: TGTGCCAGTAGTAAGACTAGCGGGTTGAATGAGCAGTTCTTC. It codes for CASSKTSGLNEQFF.

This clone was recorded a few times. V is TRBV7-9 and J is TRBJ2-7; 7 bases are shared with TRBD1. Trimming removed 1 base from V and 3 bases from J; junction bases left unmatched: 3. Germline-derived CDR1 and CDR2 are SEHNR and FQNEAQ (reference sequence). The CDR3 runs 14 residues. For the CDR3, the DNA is TGTGCCAGCAGCTTAGGGGGACAGATCTACGAGCAGTACTTC. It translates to CASSLGGQIYEQYF.

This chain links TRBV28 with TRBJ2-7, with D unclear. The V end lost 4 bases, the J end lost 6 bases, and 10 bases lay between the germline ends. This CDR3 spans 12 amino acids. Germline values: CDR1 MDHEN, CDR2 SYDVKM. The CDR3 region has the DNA TGTGCCAGCAGTTCCCACTTTGCCGAGCAGTACTTC. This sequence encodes CASSSHFAEQYF.

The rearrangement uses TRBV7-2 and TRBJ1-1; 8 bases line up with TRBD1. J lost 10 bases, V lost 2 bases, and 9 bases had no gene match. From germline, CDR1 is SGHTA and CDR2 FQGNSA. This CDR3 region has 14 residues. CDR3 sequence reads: CASSLRRIGTGAFF. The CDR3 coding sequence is TGTGCCAGCAGCTTACGGCGGATCGGGACAGGAGCTTTCTTT. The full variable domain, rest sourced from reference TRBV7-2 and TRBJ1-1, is GAGVSQSPSNKVTEKGKDVELRCDPISGHTALYWYRQSLGQGLEFLIYFQGNSAPDKSGLPSDRFSAERTGGSVSTLTIQRTQQEDSAVYLCASSLRRIGTGAFFGQGTRLTVV.

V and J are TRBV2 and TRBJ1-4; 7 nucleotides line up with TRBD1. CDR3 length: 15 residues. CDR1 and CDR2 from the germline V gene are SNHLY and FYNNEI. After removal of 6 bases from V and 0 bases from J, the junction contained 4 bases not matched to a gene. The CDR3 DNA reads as TGTGCCAGCAGCGGGGACAGTGCAACTAATGAAAAACTGTTTTTT. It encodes CASSGDSATNEKLFF.

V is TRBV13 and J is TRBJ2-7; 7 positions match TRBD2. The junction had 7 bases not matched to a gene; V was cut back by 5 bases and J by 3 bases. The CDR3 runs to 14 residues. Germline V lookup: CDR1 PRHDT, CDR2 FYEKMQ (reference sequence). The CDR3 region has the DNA TGTGCCAGCAGCAAAGGGAGGGGTAACTACGAGCAGTACTTC. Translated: CASSKGRGNYEQYF.

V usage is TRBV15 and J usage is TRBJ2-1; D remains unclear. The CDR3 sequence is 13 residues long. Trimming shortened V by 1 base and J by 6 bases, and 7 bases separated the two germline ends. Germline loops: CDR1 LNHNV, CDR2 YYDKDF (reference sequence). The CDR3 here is CATSRASSNEQFF. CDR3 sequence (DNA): TGTGCCACCAGCAGAGCATCTAGCAATGAGCAGTTCTTC.

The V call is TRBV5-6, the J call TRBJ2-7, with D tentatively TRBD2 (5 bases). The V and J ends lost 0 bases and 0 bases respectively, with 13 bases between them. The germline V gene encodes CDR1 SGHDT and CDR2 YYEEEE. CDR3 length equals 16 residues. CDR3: CASSLARRRASYEQYF. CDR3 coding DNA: TGTGCCAGCAGCTTGGCCCGCAGGCGGGCCTCCTACGAGCAGTACTTC. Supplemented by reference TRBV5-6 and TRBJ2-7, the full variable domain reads DAGVTQSPTHLIKTRGQQVTLRCSPKSGHDTVSWYQQALGQGPQFIFQYYEEEERQRGNFPDRFSGHQFPNYSSELNVNALLLGDSALYLCASSLARRRASYEQYFGPGTRLTVT.

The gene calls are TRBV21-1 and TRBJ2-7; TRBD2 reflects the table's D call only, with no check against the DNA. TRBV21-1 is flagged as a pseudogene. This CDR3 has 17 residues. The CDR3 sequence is CASSKDFRGITLREQYF. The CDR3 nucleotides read TGTGCCAGCAGCAAAGACTTCCGCGGGATTACCCTACGGGAGCAGTACTTC.

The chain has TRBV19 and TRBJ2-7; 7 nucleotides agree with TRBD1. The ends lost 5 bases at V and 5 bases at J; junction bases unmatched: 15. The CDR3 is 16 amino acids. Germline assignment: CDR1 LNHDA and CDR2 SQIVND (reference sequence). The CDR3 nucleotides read TGTGCCAGTAGTGTCAACACAGGGGAACGTGGCCACGAGCAGTACTTC. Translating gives CASSVNTGERGHEQYF.

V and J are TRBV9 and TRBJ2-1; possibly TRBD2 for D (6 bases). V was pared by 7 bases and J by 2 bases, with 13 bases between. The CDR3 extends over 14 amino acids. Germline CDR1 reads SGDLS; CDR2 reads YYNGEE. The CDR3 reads CASGVSGAYNEQFF. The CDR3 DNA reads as TGTGCCAGCGGGGTTAGCGGAGCCTACAATGAGCAGTTCTTC.

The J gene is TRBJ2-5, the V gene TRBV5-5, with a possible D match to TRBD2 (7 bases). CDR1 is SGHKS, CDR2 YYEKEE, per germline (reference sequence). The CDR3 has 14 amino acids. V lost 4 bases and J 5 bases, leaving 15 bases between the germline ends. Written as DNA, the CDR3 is TGTGCCAGCAGCCCCTTGGGGGGGCGTGAGACCCAGTACTTC. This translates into CASSPLGGRETQYF.

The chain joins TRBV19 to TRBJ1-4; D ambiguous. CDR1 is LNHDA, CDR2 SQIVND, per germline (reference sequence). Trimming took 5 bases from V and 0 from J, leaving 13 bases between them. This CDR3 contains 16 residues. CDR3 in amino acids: CASSRGSFATNEKLFF. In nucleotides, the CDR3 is TGTGCCAGTAGTCGGGGTAGCTTTGCAACTAATGAAAAACTGTTTTTT. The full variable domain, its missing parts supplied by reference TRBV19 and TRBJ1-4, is DGGITQSPKYLFRKEGQNVTLSCEQNLNHDAMYWYRQDPGQGLRLIYYSQIVNDFQKGDIAEGYSVSREKKESFPLTVTSAQKNPTAFYLCASSRGSFATNEKLFFGSGTQLSVL.

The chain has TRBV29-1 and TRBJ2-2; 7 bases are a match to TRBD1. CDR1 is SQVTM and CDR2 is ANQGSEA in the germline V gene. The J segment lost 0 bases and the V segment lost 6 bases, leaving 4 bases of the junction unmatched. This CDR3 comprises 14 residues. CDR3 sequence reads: CSVSGTANTGELFF. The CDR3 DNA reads TGCAGCGTCTCCGGGACAGCGAACACCGGGGAGCTGTTTTTT.

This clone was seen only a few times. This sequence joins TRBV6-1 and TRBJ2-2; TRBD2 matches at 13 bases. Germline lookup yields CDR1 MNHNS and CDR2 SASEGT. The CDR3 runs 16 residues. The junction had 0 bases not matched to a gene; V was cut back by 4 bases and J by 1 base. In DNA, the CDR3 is TGTGCCAGCAGTGGACTAGCGGGAGGGAACACCGGGGAGCTGTTTTTT. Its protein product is CASSGLAGGNTGELFF.

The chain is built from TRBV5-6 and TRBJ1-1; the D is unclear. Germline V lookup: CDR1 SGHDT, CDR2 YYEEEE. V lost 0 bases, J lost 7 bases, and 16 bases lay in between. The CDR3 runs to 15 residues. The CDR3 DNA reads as TGTGCCAGCAGCTTGGTCGCCCTCCCGAAGAGTGAAGCTTTCTTT. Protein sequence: CASSLVALPKSEAFF.

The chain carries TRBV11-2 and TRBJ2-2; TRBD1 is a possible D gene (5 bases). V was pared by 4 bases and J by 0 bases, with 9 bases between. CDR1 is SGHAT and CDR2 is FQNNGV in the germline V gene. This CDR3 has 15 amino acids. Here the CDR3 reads CASSSGHANTGELFF. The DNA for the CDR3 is TGTGCCAGCAGCTCTGGACATGCGAACACCGGGGAGCTGTTTTTT.